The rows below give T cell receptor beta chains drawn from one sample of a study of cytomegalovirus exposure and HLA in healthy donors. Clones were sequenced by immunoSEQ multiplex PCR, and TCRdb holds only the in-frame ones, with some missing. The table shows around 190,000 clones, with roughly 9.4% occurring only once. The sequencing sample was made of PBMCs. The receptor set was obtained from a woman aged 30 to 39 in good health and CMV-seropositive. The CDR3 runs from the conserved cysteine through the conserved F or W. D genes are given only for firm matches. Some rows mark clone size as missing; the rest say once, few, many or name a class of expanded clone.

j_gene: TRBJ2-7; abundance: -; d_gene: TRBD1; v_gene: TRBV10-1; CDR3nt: TGCGCCAGCAGTGCGGGACAGCGGAGCTCCTACGAGCAGTACTTC; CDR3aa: CASSAGQRSSYEQYF
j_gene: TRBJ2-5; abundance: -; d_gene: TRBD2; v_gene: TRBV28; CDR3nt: TGTGCCACTGGGGGGGTGGGAGAGACCCAGTACTTC; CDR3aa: CATGGVGETQYF
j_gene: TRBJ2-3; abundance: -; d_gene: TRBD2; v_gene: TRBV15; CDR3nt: TGTGCCACCAGCAGAGATCTAGCGGGAGCCGTCGATACGCAGTATTTT; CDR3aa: CATSRDLAGAVDTQYF
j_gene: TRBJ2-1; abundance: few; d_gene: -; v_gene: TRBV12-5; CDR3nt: TGTGCTAGTGGTTTGGTACTAGGGAGTGAGCAGTTCTTC; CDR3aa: CASGLVLGSEQFF
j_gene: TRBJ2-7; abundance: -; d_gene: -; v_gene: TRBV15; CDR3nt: TGTGCCACCAGCAGGGGACCGCCGGAGGGAGGCGCCGAGCAGTACTTC; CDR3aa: CATSRGPPEGGAEQYF
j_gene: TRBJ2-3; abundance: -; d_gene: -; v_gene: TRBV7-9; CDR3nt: TGTGCCAGCAGCTTAGGAACGGGCGGGAAGGCAGATACGCAGTATTTT; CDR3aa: CASSLGTGGKADTQYF
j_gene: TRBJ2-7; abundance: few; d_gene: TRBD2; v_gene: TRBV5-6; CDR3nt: TGTGCCAGCAGCTCCGGACTAGCGGCCTACGAGCAGTACTTC; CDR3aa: CASSSGLAAYEQYF
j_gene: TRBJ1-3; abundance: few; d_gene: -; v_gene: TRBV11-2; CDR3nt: TGTGCCAGCAGCTCCCCTCCCGGAAACACCATATATTTT; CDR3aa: CASSSPPGNTIYF
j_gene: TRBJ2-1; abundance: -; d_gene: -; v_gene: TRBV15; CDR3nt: TGTGCCACCAGCAGAGATAAGAGGGCGGGACCACTATTCAATGAGCAGTTCTTC; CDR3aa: CATSRDKRAGPLFNEQFF
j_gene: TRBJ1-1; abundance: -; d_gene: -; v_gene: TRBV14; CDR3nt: TGTGCCAGCAGCCTTTCAGGGACTGAAGCTTTCTTT; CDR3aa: CASSLSGTEAFF
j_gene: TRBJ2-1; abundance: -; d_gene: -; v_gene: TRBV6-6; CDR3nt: TGTGCCAGCAGTCTGGCGGCTTCCTACAATGAGCAGTTCTTC; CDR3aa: CASSLAASYNEQFF
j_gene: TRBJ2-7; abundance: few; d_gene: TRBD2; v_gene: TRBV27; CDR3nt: TGTGCCAGCAGTACCCGGACTAGCGGGGTCCCCTACGAGCAGTACTTC; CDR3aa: CASSTRTSGVPYEQYF
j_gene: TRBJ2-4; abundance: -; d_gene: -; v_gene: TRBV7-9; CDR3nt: TGTGCCAGCAGCGGCTTGAGGAACATTCAGTACTTC; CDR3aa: CASSGLRNIQYF
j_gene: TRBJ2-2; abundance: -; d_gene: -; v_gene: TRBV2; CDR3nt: TGTGCCAGCAGTGGGGGAGGGGGGCCGACCGGGGAGCTGTTTTTT; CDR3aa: CASSGGGGPTGELFF
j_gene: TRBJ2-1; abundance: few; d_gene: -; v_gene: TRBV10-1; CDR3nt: TGCGCCAGCAGTGAGTCGCGAGGGATTTATTACAATGAGCAGTTCTTC; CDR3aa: CASSESRGIYYNEQFF
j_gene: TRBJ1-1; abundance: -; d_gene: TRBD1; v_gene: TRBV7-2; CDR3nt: TGTGCCAGCAGCTTAACTATAGGGACAGGCCGATCGAACACTGAAGCTTTCTTT; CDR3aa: CASSLTIGTGRSNTEAFF
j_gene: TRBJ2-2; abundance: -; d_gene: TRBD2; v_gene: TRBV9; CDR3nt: TGTGCCAGCAGCGTAGCTAAGAGGCTAGCGGGAGGCACCGGGGAGCTGTTTTTT; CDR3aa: CASSVAKRLAGGTGELFF
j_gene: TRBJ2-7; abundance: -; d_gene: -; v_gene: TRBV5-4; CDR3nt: TGTGCCAGCAGCTCCACAACAGGGGAGCAGTACTTC; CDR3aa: CASSSTTGEQYF
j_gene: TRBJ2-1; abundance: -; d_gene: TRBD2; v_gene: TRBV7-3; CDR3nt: TGTGCCAGCAGCCCAGCGGGAATCATGGAGCAGTTCTTC; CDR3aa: CASSPAGIMEQFF
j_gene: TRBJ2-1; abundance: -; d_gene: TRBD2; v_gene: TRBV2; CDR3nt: TGTGCCACCGGACTAGGCTACAATGAGCAGTTCTTC; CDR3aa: CATGLGYNEQFF
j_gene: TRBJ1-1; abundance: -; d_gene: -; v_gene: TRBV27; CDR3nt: TGTGCCAGCAGTTCCACAGGGTGGGGAACTGAAGCTTTCTTT; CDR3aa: CASSSTGWGTEAFF
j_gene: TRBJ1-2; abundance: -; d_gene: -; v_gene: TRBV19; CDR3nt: TGTGCCAGTAGTATAAGTTTGGGGACAAGTGGCTACACCTTC; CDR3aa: CASSISLGTSGYTF
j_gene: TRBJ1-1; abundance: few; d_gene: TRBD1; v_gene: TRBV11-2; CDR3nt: TGTGCCAGCAGCACCCGGGACAGGGGCACTGAAGCTTTCTTT; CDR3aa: CASSTRDRGTEAFF
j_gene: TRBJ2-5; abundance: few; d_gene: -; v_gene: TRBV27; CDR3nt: TGTGCCAGCAGTCCTATCCGGGACTTTAAAGAGACCCAGTACTTC; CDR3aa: CASSPIRDFKETQYF
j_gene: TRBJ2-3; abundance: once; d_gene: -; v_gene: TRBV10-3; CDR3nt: TGTGCCATCAGTGAAAGTAGGGGCGTCTCCGGCACGTCAGATACGCAGTATTTT; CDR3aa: CAISESRGVSGTSDTQYF
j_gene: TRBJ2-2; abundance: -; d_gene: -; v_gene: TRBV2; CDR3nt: TGTGCCAGCAGTGAAACGCCGAACACCGGGGAGCTGCTTTTT; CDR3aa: CASSETPNTGELLF
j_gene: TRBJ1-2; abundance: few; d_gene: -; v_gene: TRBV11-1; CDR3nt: TGTGCCAGCAGCTTGAGCGCCCACTATGGCTACACCTTC; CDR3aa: CASSLSAHYGYTF
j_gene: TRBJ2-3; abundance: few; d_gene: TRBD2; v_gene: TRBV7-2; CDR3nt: TGTGCCAGCAGCCCGCCGGGACTAGCGGGAGGAGTCGAGTATTTT; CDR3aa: CASSPPGLAGGVEYF
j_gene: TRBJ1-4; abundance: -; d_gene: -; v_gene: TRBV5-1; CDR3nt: TGCGCCAGCAGCTTGGGGGCCCGGACAGCTAATGAAAAACTGTTTTTT; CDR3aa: CASSLGARTANEKLFF
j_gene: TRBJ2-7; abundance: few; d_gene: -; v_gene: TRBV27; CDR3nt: TGTGCCAGCTCTCCCTACTCGACTCAGGGTTACGAGCAGTACTTC; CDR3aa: CASSPYSTQGYEQYF
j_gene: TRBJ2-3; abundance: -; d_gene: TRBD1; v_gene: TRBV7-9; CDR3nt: TGTGCCAGCAGCATACAGGGGGCAATCACAGATACGCAGTATTTT; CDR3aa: CASSIQGAITDTQYF
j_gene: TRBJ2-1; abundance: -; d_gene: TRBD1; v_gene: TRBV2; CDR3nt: TGTGCCAGCACCACAGGGGGATACTCCTACAATGAGCAGTTCTTC; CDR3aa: CASTTGGYSYNEQFF
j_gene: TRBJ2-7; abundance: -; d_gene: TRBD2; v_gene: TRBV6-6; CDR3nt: TGTGCCAGCAGTCCTTACCCCCAGACTAGCGGGAGGGAGTACTTC; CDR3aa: CASSPYPQTSGREYF
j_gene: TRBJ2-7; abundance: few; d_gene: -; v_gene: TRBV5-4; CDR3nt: TGTGCCAGCAGCTTTGGACAGCAGAACGAGCAGTACTTC; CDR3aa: CASSFGQQNEQYF
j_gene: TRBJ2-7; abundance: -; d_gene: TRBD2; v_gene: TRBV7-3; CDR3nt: TGTGCCAGCAGCTTAACTAAGGGCGGGAGTCCTGGCAAGCAGTACTTC; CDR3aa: CASSLTKGGSPGKQYF
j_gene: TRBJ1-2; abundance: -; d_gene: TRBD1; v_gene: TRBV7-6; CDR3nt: TGTGCCAGCAGCGTGTGGACAGGCGCTCACTTCTTCTTC; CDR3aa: CASSVWTGAHFFF
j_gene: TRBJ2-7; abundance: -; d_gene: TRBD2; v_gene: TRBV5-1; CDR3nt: TGCGCCAGCAGCTATGACGGCCTAGCGGGGTACGAGCAGTACTTC; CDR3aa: CASSYDGLAGYEQYF
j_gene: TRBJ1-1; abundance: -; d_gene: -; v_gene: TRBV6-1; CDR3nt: TGTGCCAGCAGTCGATCTAGGGGGACTGAAGCTTTCTTT; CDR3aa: CASSRSRGTEAFF
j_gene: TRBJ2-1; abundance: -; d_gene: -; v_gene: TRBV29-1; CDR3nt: TGCAGCGTTGTCCGCGGGATCTCCTACAATGAGCAGTTCTTC; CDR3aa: CSVVRGISYNEQFF
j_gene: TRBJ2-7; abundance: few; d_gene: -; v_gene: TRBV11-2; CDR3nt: TGTGCCAGCAGCTTGGGTGGCAGGAACTACGAGCAGTACTTC; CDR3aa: CASSLGGRNYEQYF
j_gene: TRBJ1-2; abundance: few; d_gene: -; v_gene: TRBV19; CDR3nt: TGTGCCAGTAGTATGGGTAGAGGAGGCTACACCTTC; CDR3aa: CASSMGRGGYTF
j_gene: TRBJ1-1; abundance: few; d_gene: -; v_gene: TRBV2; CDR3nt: TGTGCCAGCAGTTCGGACAGCTCTGAAGCTTTCTTT; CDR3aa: CASSSDSSEAFF
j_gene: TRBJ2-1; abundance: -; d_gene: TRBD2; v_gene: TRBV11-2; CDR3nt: TGTGCCAGCAGCTTCCCCCGGGGTAGCGGGGGGAACAATGAGCAGTTCTTC; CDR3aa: CASSFPRGSGGNNEQFF
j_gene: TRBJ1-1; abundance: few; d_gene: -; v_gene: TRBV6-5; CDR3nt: TGTGCCAGCAGTTACGGTGGACACATGAACACTGAAGCTTTCTTT; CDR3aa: CASSYGGHMNTEAFF
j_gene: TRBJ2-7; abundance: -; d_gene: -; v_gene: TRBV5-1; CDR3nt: TGCGCCAGCAAGGGTGATACGGCGGGATACGAGCAGTGCTTC; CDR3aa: CASKGDTAGYEQCF
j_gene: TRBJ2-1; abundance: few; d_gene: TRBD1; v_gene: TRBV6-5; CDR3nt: TGTGCCAGCAGTAGGGGACAGAGCTCCTACAATGAGCAGTTCTTC; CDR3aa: CASSRGQSSYNEQFF
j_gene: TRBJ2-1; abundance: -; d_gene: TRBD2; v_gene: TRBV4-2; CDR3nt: TGTGCCAGCAGCCAAGTGAGCGGGAGGGCCGGTGAGCAGTTCTTC; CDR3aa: CASSQVSGRAGEQFF
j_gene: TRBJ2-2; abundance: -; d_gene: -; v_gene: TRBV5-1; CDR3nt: TGCGCCAGCAGCTTGGGTGCGACGGGAAACACCGGGGAGCTGTTTTTT; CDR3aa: CASSLGATGNTGELFF